This entry lists 10 T cell receptor beta chains sequenced from one sample in a study of T cell repertoires and HLA-DP antigens. For these receptors, no antigen is known. Method: immunoSEQ multiplex PCR; TCRdb's copy keeps in-frame clones and lacks some. The sample yields approximately 73,000 clones, roughly 75% seen once. Sequenced sample: CD4+ T cells from PBMCs. The receptors derive from a man aged 60-69 years in good health and CMV-seronegative.

The genes are TRBV6-1 and TRBJ2-2; D is unresolved. Germline values: CDR1 MNHNS, CDR2 SASEGT. This CDR3 comprises 16 residues. V lost 2 bases, J lost 5 bases, and 15 bases lay in between. The chain's CDR3 is CASSEFGQLVTGELFF. The DNA of the CDR3 is TGTGCCAGCAGTGAATTTGGGCAGCTCGTAACCGGGGAGCTGTTTTTT.

The chain links TRBV7-2 to TRBJ1-4; no clear D gene. V dropped 1 base and J dropped 5 bases, with 11 bases sitting between them. The germline CDR1 and CDR2 sequences are SGHTA and FQGNSA. The CDR3 spans 15 residues. CDR3 in amino acids: CASSLERTENEKLFF. CDR3 sequence (DNA): TGTGCCAGCAGCTTAGAGCGGACGGAGAATGAAAAACTGTTTTTT.

This clone occurred a few times. The V gene is TRBV6-1, the J gene TRBJ1-2, with D perhaps matching TRBD1 (5 bases). The V end lost 5 bases, the J end lost 4 bases, and 17 bases lay between the germline ends. This CDR3 region has 15 residues. Germline loops: CDR1 MNHNS, CDR2 SASEGT. CDR3 amino acids: CASSSQGTAAYGYTF. The CDR3 coding sequence is TGTGCCAGCAGTTCGCAAGGGACGGCGGCCTATGGCTACACCTTC.

This chain joins TRBV15 and TRBJ2-5; D may be TRBD1 (6 bases). Germline V gene lookup returns CDR1 LNHNV and CDR2 YYDKDF (reference sequence). Between the trimmed V and J ends, which lost 0 bases and 4 bases, there was a span of 15 bases. The CDR3 sequence is 16 residues long. CDR3 amino acids: CATSRDLQGLGETQYF. The CDR3 DNA sequence: TGTGCCACCAGCAGAGATCTTCAGGGGTTAGGAGAGACCCAGTACTTC.

The chain carries TRBV10-3 and TRBJ2-3; D remains ambiguous. This CDR3 has 17 residues. The V end lost 2 bases, the J end lost 3 bases, and 18 bases lay between the germline ends. Germline loops: CDR1 ENHRY, CDR2 SYGVKD. As DNA, the CDR3 is TGTGCCATCAGTGAGGGGGTGGGCTATCCGGGTACAGATACGCAGTATTTT. This encodes CAISEGVGYPGTDTQYF.

This clone appeared a single time. The rearrangement uses TRBV10-1 and TRBJ2-2, with 11 bases lining up with TRBD1. The CDR3 covers 14 residues. The V gene end was trimmed by 7 bases and the J gene end by 7 bases; junction bases not matched to a gene: 5. Germline V lookup: CDR1 WNHNN, CDR2 SYGVQD (reference sequence). The CDR3 sequence is CASTGQGAGGELFF. In nucleotides, the CDR3 is TGCGCCAGCACAGGACAGGGGGCTGGCGGGGAGCTGTTTTTT.

This clone has a single count. The V gene is TRBV4-3, the J gene TRBJ1-2; TRBD1 agrees at 10 bases. This CDR3 is built from 18 residues. The V gene end was trimmed by 4 bases and the J gene end by 6 bases; junction bases not matched to a gene: 17. CDR1 is LGHNA, CDR2 YSLEER, per germline. CDR3 nucleotide sequence: TGCGCCAGCAGCCCGGATCCCGGGACAGGGGCCCGCGGGAATGGCTACACCTTC. Protein: CASSPDPGTGARGNGYTF.

The chain employs TRBV27 and TRBJ2-1; D remains unclear. CDR3 length: 13 amino acids. Germline V CDR1 and CDR2: MNHEY, SMNVEV (reference sequence). The V gene lost 5 bases and the J gene lost 1 base, with 6 bases spanning the gap. The CDR3 coding sequence is TGTGCCAGCAGTCACCAATCCTACAATGAGCAGTTCTTC. Residues: CASSHQSYNEQFF.

The chain uses TRBV5-4 and TRBJ2-3; D unresolved. The CDR3 totals 13 residues. Germline CDR1 and CDR2: SGHNT and YYREEE (reference sequence). The germline V and J ends were trimmed by 2 bases and 2 bases, with 6 bases remaining between them. The CDR3, as DNA: TGTGCCAGCAGCTTCCCCACCACAGATACGCAGTATTTT. The encoded protein is CASSFPTTDTQYF.

The chain links TRBV19 to TRBJ2-3; D gene uncertain. Germline V gene data show CDR1 as LNHDA and CDR2 as SQIVND (reference sequence). The CDR3 covers 15 residues. The V and J ends lost 3 bases and 4 bases respectively, with 14 bases between them. The CDR3 protein is CASSIGQRDADTQYF. The DNA of the CDR3 is TGTGCCAGTAGTATCGGGCAACGAGACGCAGATACGCAGTATTTT.